This TCR beta chain was sequenced for a study of breast tumors, draining lymph nodes, adjacent tissues. Overall study results and limits: Luminal-like breast cancer showed significantly higher tumor–nontumor repertoire similarity than basal-like. Data fit most tumor T cells coming from lymph node, expanding in tumor. Tumor repertoires ranked between lymph nodes and nontumor tissue in diversity, with V and J gene preferences. Tumor T cell lymph node origin was a supported hypothesis, not proven.

Breast cancer patients provided tissue from their axillary draining lymph nodes. Worth noting for this clonotype: What it recognizes is unknown.

CDR1 and CDR2 from the germline V gene are SGHVS and FQNEAQ. The length of the CDR3 is 16 residues. The junction had 10 bases not matched to a gene; V was cut back by 6 bases and J by 4 bases. TCRdb analysed the multiplex PCR reads with MiXCR anew, one entry per CDR3 protein. The sample has 250,000 or so distinct CDR3 sequences, around 30% seen once; the top ten hold about 1.2%. The TCR originated in a female donor with breast cancer. Some clones in this sample may be carry-over from other donors' samples. Sequenced input: axillary lymph node tissue. The gene calls are TRBV7-8 and TRBJ2-3; 10 bases agree with TRBD2. CDR3 sequence reads: CASRPQSGRAADTQYF. In DNA form, the CDR3 reads TGTGCCAGCAGGCCACAGAGCGGGAGGGCCGCAGATACGCAGTATTTT.